The text below deals with one T cell receptor beta chain. Its antigen is not identified. Graves' hyperthyroidism without ophthalmopathy progression within 18 months was termed stable. The record originates from a study of T cells in Graves' hyperthyroidism and ophthalmopathy. Overall study findings and caveats: Ophthalmopathy, as predicted by the model, came a median roughly 6.3 months after the prediction. In the blood, most expanded thyroid clonotypes above 0.001 appeared as well.

Germline lookup yields CDR1 MNHEY and CDR2 SMNVEV (reference sequence). The CDR3 is 14 amino acids. The V segment lost 3 bases and the J segment 9 bases; nucleotides outside the gene matches: 2. Amplified TCR beta CDR3 regions derived from RNA transcripts. HTBI primers were employed in a first-round RT-PCR of the TCR CDR3. TCRdb used MiXCR to reprocess the multiplex PCR reads, holding one entry per CDR3 protein. The top ten hold 15% to 20% of the sample, which has hundreds of thousands of distinct CDR3 sequences, approximately 16% seen once. The chain couples TRBV27 to TRBJ1-6; 10 positions agree with TRBD1. Source material: blood. The TCR was taken from a woman aged 18-30 years with Graves' hyperthyroidism. The DNA for the CDR3 is TGTGCCAGCAGTTTGGACAGGGGGATTTCACCCCTCCACTTT. It translates to CASSLDRGISPLHF.